Sequencing of this TCR beta chain was carried out in a study of blood T cell repertoires in COVID-19. About the research overall: From T cells, B-cell-depleted T cells, or PBMCs came the material, which was cDNA or gDNA.

Those enrolled, adults aged about 18 to 89 years, came from about 24 US areas. Two consecutive negative NP/OP PCR tests, clearance, or resolved symptoms defined Cohort 3 recovery. V was trimmed by 3 bases and J by 0 bases, leaving 12 bases between them. The CDR3 loop spans 16 amino acids. Per the germline V gene, CDR1 is SGHTA and CDR2 is FQGNSA. This table comes from immunoSEQ multiplex PCR, and its TCRdb copy is limited to in-frame clones, with some not included. The sample yields some 170,000 clones, almost 80% seen once. Input material: PBMCs or T cells enriched from blood (not recorded which). The chain combines TRBV7-2 with TRBJ1-3; TRBD1 is a possible D gene (5 bases). The receptor comes from a woman aged 45-65 years who had recovered from COVID-19. This CDR3 is CASSFAPGISGNTIYF. The CDR3 coding sequence is TGTGCCAGCAGCTTCGCCCCAGGGATCTCTGGAAACACCATATATTTT.